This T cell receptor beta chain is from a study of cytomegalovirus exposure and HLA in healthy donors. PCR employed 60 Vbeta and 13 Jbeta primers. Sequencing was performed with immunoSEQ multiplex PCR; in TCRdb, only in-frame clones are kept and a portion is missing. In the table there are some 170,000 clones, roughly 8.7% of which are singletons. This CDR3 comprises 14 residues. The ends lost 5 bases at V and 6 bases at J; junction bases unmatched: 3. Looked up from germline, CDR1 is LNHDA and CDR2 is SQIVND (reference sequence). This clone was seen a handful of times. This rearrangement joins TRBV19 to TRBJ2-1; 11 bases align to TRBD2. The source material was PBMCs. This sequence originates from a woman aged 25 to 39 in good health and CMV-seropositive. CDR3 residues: CASSRSGRANEQFF. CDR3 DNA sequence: TGTGCCAGTAGTCGTAGCGGGAGGGCCAATGAGCAGTTCTTC.